Below are 7 T cell receptor beta chains sequenced from a single sample in a study of identical twins. TCRdb re-analysed the 5' RACE reads in MiXCR, keeping a single row per CDR3 protein. This sample yields under 900,000 distinct CDR3 sequences, of which around a sixth are seen a single time; about 12% belongs to the top ten. The same data also went into a second study, on T cells expressing NK-cell markers.

Sequenced: PBMCs. The receptors stem from a young woman in good health.

This clonotype has a handful of counts. The genes are TRBV5-5 and TRBJ1-4; 8 bases align to TRBD1. Germline assignment: CDR1 SGHKS and CDR2 YYEKEE (reference sequence). Trimming at V came to 5 bases and at J to 4 bases, leaving 7 bases not matched to a gene. This CDR3 region has 15 residues. The CDR3 nucleotides read TGTGCCAGCAGTTCACCGGGACAGGATAATGAAAAACTGTTTTTT. It yields the protein CASSSPGQDNEKLFF.

The chain couples TRBV12-3 or TRBV12-4 to TRBJ1-2, with a tentative D call TRBD1 (5 bases). Trimming left V 6 bases short and J 2 bases short, with 16 bases between. CDR3 length: 15 amino acids. CDR3 sequence reads: CASSPGVPLNYGYTF. The CDR3 coding sequence is TGTGCCAGCAGCCCGGGGGTTCCTCTCAACTATGGCTACACCTTC.

J is TRBJ2-1 and V is TRBV4-3, with D unclear. V was shortened by 0 bases and J by 13 bases, with 10 bases between the two germline ends. The CDR3 is made up of 12 amino acids. The V gene's germline CDR1 is LGHNA and CDR2 YSLEER. CDR3 nucleotide sequence: TGCGCCAGCAGCCAAGATGGCGGAAATCAGTTCTTC. Its translation: CASSQDGGNQFF.

The sample holds a few counts of this clonotype. The chain couples TRBV5-1 to TRBJ2-5; 13 bases are a match to TRBD2. V lost 4 bases and J lost 7; bases outside the gene matches: 13. The CDR3 covers 17 residues. The germline V gene encodes CDR1 SGHRS and CDR2 YFSETQ. CDR3 region: CASSPDGLAGARGTQYF. DNA of the CDR3: TGCGCCAGCAGCCCTGACGGACTAGCGGGAGCGCGTGGGACCCAGTACTTC.

This clonotype showed up just a few times. The chain is built from TRBV2 and TRBJ2-1, with TRBD1 matching over 8 bases. The junction had 10 bases not matched to a gene; V was cut back by 9 bases and J by 3 bases. Per the germline V gene, CDR1 is SNHLY and CDR2 is FYNNEI. The CDR3 is made up of 15 amino acids. This CDR3 is CARDRTGRSYNEQFF. The CDR3 DNA sequence: TGTGCCAGGGACAGGACAGGGAGAAGCTACAATGAGCAGTTCTTC. The complete variable domain, with remaining parts taken from reference TRBV2 and TRBJ2-1, reads EPEVTQTPSHQVTQMGQEVILRCVPISNHLYFYWYRQILGQKVEFLVSFYNNEISEKSEIFDDQFSVERPDGSNFTLKIRSTKLEDSAMYFCARDRTGRSYNEQFFGPGTRLTVL.

The V gene is TRBV27, the J gene TRBJ1-2; no clear D gene. Germline lookup yields CDR1 MNHEY and CDR2 SMNVEV (reference sequence). This CDR3 is 13 amino acids long. Trimming stripped 6 bases from V and 3 bases from J, with 11 bases between. The CDR3 DNA follows: TGTGCCAGCAGCCGAGCGGGAGACTATGGCTACACCTTC. This translates into CASSRAGDYGYTF.

This clonotype was detected only a few times. This chain connects TRBV20-1 to TRBJ1-1, with no clear D. Germline V gene lookup returns CDR1 DFQATT and CDR2 SNEGSKA (reference sequence). Trimming stripped 3 bases from V and 3 bases from J, with 11 bases between. The CDR3 spans 13 residues. The DNA of the CDR3 is TGCAGTGCTAGGTTCGACCGCTACACTGAAGCTTTCTTT. It is translated as CSARFDRYTEAFF.